The 30 T cell receptor beta chains presented below share a single source sample, sequenced in a study of cytomegalovirus exposure and HLA in healthy donors. Primers included in the PCR were 60 Vbeta and 13 Jbeta primers. Some clones are missing from TCRdb's copy, which holds only in-frame ones; the method was immunoSEQ multiplex PCR. This table has 110,000 to 150,000 clones, around three quarters appearing once. Sample: PBMCs. Receptor source: a woman aged 55-70 years in good health and CMV-seropositive.

The V and J genes are TRBV6-6 and TRBJ1-2; TRBD1 matches at 7 bases. The CDR3 has 15 residues. Germline V gene sequence: CDR1 MNHNY, CDR2 SVGAGI (reference sequence). V shed 0 bases, J shed 9 bases, and the junction held 10 bases outside the gene matches. CDR3 protein: CASSYSLGTGARYTF. The CDR3 region has the DNA TGTGCCAGCAGTTACTCGTTGGGTACAGGGGCGCGCTACACCTTC.

V and J are TRBV6-1 and TRBJ1-5; D perhaps matches TRBD1 (6 bases). CDR3 length equals 14 residues. Trimming removed 3 bases from V and 4 bases from J, with 10 bases in between. Germline assignment: CDR1 MNHNS and CDR2 SASEGT. The CDR3: CASSEGGANQPQHF. CDR3 nucleotide sequence: TGTGCCAGCAGTGAGGGGGGGGCGAATCAGCCCCAGCATTTT.

In its sample, this clone was seen a few times. The DNA of the CDR3 is TGTGCCACCGGGACAGGGCACTCTGGAAACACCATATATTTT. Translation gives CATGTGHSGNTIYF. The genes are TRBV6-5 and TRBJ1-3; TRBD1 matches 9 bases. J was trimmed by 0 bases and V by 10 bases; bases with no gene match: 4. The CDR3 sequence is 14 residues long. Germline V gene sequence: CDR1 MNHEY, CDR2 SVGAGI.

This clone was seen a single time. The rearrangement uses TRBV28 and TRBJ2-5; 7 positions agree with TRBD1. The CDR3 runs to 13 residues. The germline V gene has CDR1 MDHEN and CDR2 SYDVKM. The trim removed 6 bases at V and 5 bases at J, leaving 6 bases unmatched. This CDR3 reads CASRRQGQETQYF. The CDR3 nucleotides read TGTGCCAGCAGGAGACAGGGTCAGGAGACCCAGTACTTC.

V usage is TRBV7-9 and J usage is TRBJ2-1; 9 bases align to TRBD2. With 2 bases clipped from V and 2 bases from J, the junction kept 4 bases outside the gene matches. CDR3 length equals 16 residues. CDR1 SEHNR and CDR2 FQNEAQ come from the germline V gene (reference sequence). In DNA form, the CDR3 reads TGTGCCAGCAGCTTATCTAGCGGGATGCCCTACAATGAGCAGTTCTTC. Translation: CASSLSSGMPYNEQFF. Combining the CDR3 with reference TRBV7-9 and TRBJ2-1 gives the whole variable domain DTGVSQNPRHKITKRGQNVTFRCDPISEHNRLYWYRQTLGQGPEFLTYFQNEAQLEKSRLLSDRFSAERPKGSFSTLEIQRTEQGDSAMYLCASSLSSGMPYNEQFFGPGTRLTVL.

The rearrangement uses TRBV7-2 and TRBJ2-1; D might be TRBD2 (6 bases). Germline V gene lookup returns CDR1 SGHTA and CDR2 FQGNSA. CDR3 length equals 13 residues. V was trimmed by 5 bases and J by 6 bases, leaving 11 bases between them. The CDR3 here is CASSAGRANEQFF. The CDR3 nucleotides are TGTGCCAGCAGCGCGGGACGCGCCAATGAGCAGTTCTTC.

The V call is TRBV11-3, the J call TRBJ2-2; 7 bases fit TRBD2. V trimming: 3 bases; J trimming: 3 bases; junction bases outside the gene matches: 7. The CDR3 is 16 amino acids. CDR1 is SGHNT and CDR2 is YENEEA in the germline V gene. The CDR3 bases are TGTGCCAGCAGCTTTTCACGCGGGAGCTACACCGGGGAGCTGTTTTTT. It codes for CASSFSRGSYTGELFF.

The chain is built from TRBV19 and TRBJ1-2; maybe TRBD1 (5 bases). The V gene lost 6 bases and the J gene lost 5 bases, with 16 bases spanning the gap. The CDR3 is made up of 14 amino acids. Germline assignment: CDR1 LNHDA and CDR2 SQIVND (reference sequence). CDR3 sequence: CASSARGMRYGYTF. The CDR3 coding sequence is TGTGCCAGTAGCGCCCGGGGGATGAGGTATGGCTACACCTTC. Full variable domain (outside the CDR3, taken from reference TRBV19 and TRBJ1-2): DGGITQSPKYLFRKEGQNVTLSCEQNLNHDAMYWYRQDPGQGLRLIYYSQIVNDFQKGDIAEGYSVSREKKESFPLTVTSAQKNPTAFYLCASSARGMRYGYTFGSGTRLTVV.

This clone was detected a few times. The V call is TRBV29-1, the J call TRBJ2-7; D is perhaps TRBD1 (5 bases). The germline CDR1 and CDR2 sequences are SQVTM and ANQGSEA. The ends were cut back, 2 bases at V and 3 bases at J, with 8 bases in the middle. The CDR3 extends over 12 amino acids. CDR3 region: CSVESRDYEQYF. Here the CDR3 DNA reads TGCAGCGTTGAAAGCAGGGACTACGAGCAGTACTTC.

V usage is TRBV28 and J usage is TRBJ1-2; 8 nucleotides line up with TRBD1. This CDR3 is 15 amino acids long. V trimming: 6 bases; J trimming: 3 bases; junction bases outside the gene matches: 9. CDR1 MDHEN and CDR2 SYDVKM come from the germline V gene. The chain's CDR3 is CASSATSTGDYGYTF. Written as DNA, the CDR3 is TGTGCCAGCAGCGCGACTTCGACAGGGGACTATGGCTACACCTTC.

Worth noting for this clone: Other DNA variants within this sample encode the same CDR3. This sequence joins TRBV6-1 and TRBJ1-2, with D maybe TRBD1 (5 bases). Germline V CDR1 and CDR2: MNHNS, SASEGT. V was trimmed by 1 base and J by 6 bases, leaving 9 bases between them. CDR3 length equals 13 residues. The CDR3 region is CASSEGAGNGYTF. The DNA of the CDR3 is TGTGCCAGCAGTGAAGGGGCAGGGAATGGCTACACCTTC.

The chain uses TRBV5-1 and TRBJ1-3, with 7 positions matching TRBD1. V gave up 3 bases and J gave up 3 bases; unmatched junction bases: 6. This CDR3 contains 15 residues. Germline V gene sequence: CDR1 SGHRS, CDR2 YFSETQ. The CDR3 DNA reads as TGCGCCAGCAGCTCTCTAACAGGGGTTGGAAACACCATATATTTT. Amino acid sequence: CASSSLTGVGNTIYF.

The chain links TRBV7-9 to TRBJ1-5; TRBD1 aligns across 7 bases. The length of the CDR3 is 14 residues. Germline trimming cut 1 base from V and 6 bases from J; bases unmatched to any gene: 3. Germline CDR1 and CDR2: SEHNR and FQNEAQ (reference sequence). CDR3 DNA sequence: TGTGCCAGCAGCTTAGGGGGACAGCTTCAGCCCCAGCATTTT. It encodes CASSLGGQLQPQHF.

This chain links TRBV28 with TRBJ2-7, with 7 nucleotides matching TRBD2. CDR3 length equals 15 residues. Germline V gene lookup returns CDR1 MDHEN and CDR2 SYDVKM. The V and J ends lost 5 bases and 0 bases, in that order; junction bases with no gene match: 7. CDR3: CASSPTGTTSYEQYF. CDR3 DNA: TGTGCCAGCAGTCCGACCGGGACTACCTCCTACGAGCAGTACTTC.

This clone showed up just once. The rearrangement uses TRBV9 and TRBJ2-5; 12 bases are shared with TRBD2. The CDR3 totals 14 residues. CDR1 and CDR2 from the germline V gene are SGDLS and YYNGEE. Losses at the gene ends were 4 bases for V and 4 bases for J; bases not matched to a gene: 2. CDR3 residues: CASSRGLAGETQYF. Written as DNA, the CDR3 is TGTGCCAGCAGCAGGGGACTAGCGGGAGAGACCCAGTACTTC.

The rearrangement uses TRBV13 and TRBJ2-1; TRBD1 aligns across 8 bases. The CDR3 length is 15 residues. Germline V gene lookup returns CDR1 PRHDT and CDR2 FYEKMQ (reference sequence). Trimming removed 5 bases from V and 1 base from J; junction bases left unmatched: 4. This CDR3 is CASSRQGWSYNEQFF. As DNA, the CDR3 is TGTGCCAGCAGCCGACAGGGGTGGTCCTACAATGAGCAGTTCTTC.

The chain uses TRBV10-1 and TRBJ2-7, with a possible D match to TRBD1 (6 bases). The germline gives CDR1 WNHNN, CDR2 SYGVQD (reference sequence). V was trimmed by 4 bases and J by 12 bases, leaving 22 bases between them. The CDR3 spans 14 residues. The CDR3 region has the DNA TGCGCCAGCAGTGCGGGACAAGGGGACCCCCGGTGGTACTTC. It specifies CASSAGQGDPRWYF.

The chain joins TRBV5-6 to TRBJ1-1; 10 bases line up with TRBD1. There are 15 residues in the CDR3. CDR1 is SGHDT and CDR2 is YYEEEE in the germline V gene. The V and J ends lost 4 bases and 0 bases, in that order; junction bases with no gene match: 3. The CDR3 DNA follows: TGTGCCAGCAGCCGGGACAGGGGCATGAACACTGAAGCTTTCTTT. This codes for CASSRDRGMNTEAFF.

This clone was seen only once. The chain carries TRBV6-1 and TRBJ1-2, with D uncertain. Deletions cut 2 bases from V and 4 bases from J, with 2 bases between. Germline V gene data show CDR1 as MNHNS and CDR2 as SASEGT. The CDR3 consists of 11 residues. The chain's CDR3 is CASSELYGYTF. The CDR3 DNA follows: TGTGCCAGCAGTGAACTCTATGGCTACACCTTC.

This clone was detected only a few times. The chain has TRBV11-2 and TRBJ2-7; 10 bases match TRBD1. Germline CDR1 and CDR2: SGHAT and FQNNGV. The CDR3 has 14 amino acids. Trimming removed 1 base from V and 3 bases from J; junction bases left unmatched: 0. The CDR3 sequence: CASSLGTGGYEQYF. The DNA for the CDR3 is TGTGCCAGCAGCTTAGGGACAGGGGGCTACGAGCAGTACTTC.

The chain carries TRBV5-1 and TRBJ2-7; D might be TRBD1 (6 bases). V dropped 2 bases and J dropped 5 bases, with 11 bases sitting between them. The germline V gene has CDR1 SGHRS and CDR2 YFSETQ. The CDR3 is 13 amino acids. The CDR3 here is CASSLRGSNEQYF. As DNA, the CDR3 is TGCGCCAGCAGCTTAAGGGGGAGCAACGAGCAGTACTTC.

This sequence joins TRBV14 and TRBJ2-5, with 8 positions matching TRBD2. The CDR3 loop spans 18 amino acids. CDR1 and CDR2 from the germline V gene are SGHDN and FVKESK. The V gene end was trimmed by 1 base and the J gene end by 5 bases; junction bases not matched to a gene: 15. The DNA of the CDR3 is TGTGCCAGCAGCCAAGCAAATAGGAAGACTAGCGTTCAGGAGACCCAGTACTTC. Translation: CASSQANRKTSVQETQYF.

The chain has TRBV5-1 and TRBJ2-1; TRBD1 matches at 7 bases. The CDR3 contains 16 residues. Germline lookup yields CDR1 SGHRS and CDR2 YFSETQ. Losses at the gene ends were 4 bases for V and 0 bases for J; bases not matched to a gene: 7. The CDR3 DNA follows: TGCGCCAGCAGCCCAAGACAGGGTAGCTCCTACAATGAGCAGTTCTTC. Encoded protein: CASSPRQGSSYNEQFF.

This clone was seen only a few times. The chain combines TRBV6-6 with TRBJ2-1, with 7 bases matching TRBD2. From germline, CDR1 is MNHNY and CDR2 SVGAGI (reference sequence). This CDR3 contains 14 residues. V lost 6 bases, J lost 0 bases, and 2 bases stayed unmatched. The CDR3 reads CASRSSGSYNEQFF. The CDR3 DNA reads as TGTGCCAGCAGATCTAGCGGCTCCTACAATGAGCAGTTCTTC.

The genes are TRBV28 and TRBJ1-5; D unresolved. Germline CDR1 reads MDHEN; CDR2 reads SYDVKM. The CDR3 is made up of 11 amino acids. With 6 bases removed from V and 4 bases from J, the gap between germline ends came to 4 bases. CDR3 sequence reads: CASSPNQPQHF. CDR3 DNA sequence: TGTGCCAGCAGCCCTAATCAGCCCCAGCATTTT.

J is TRBJ2-1 and V is TRBV5-1, with 7 bases that match TRBD2. Germline V CDR1 and CDR2: SGHRS, YFSETQ. The CDR3 totals 14 residues. After removal of 6 bases from V and 7 bases from J, the junction contained 10 bases not matched to a gene. The DNA for the CDR3 is TGCGCCAGCACCCATGGGGAGGGTTGGAATGAGCAGTTCTTC. It is translated as CASTHGEGWNEQFF.

A few counts support this clone. The CDR3 sequence: CASGRRVLNEKLFF. CDR3 nucleotides: TGTGCCAGCGGGAGAAGGGTACTTAATGAAAAACTGTTTTTT. The rearrangement joins TRBV28 to TRBJ1-4; D is ambiguous. Looked up from germline, CDR1 is MDHEN and CDR2 is SYDVKM. V was clipped by 8 bases and J by 4 bases, with 14 bases between them. The CDR3 has 14 amino acids.

Of note for this clone: One end of the junction fails to match germline, which may point to a read error. This sequence joins TRBV4-1 and TRBJ2-1, with 13 bases fitting TRBD2. CDR3 length: 16 residues. CDR1 MGHRA and CDR2 YSYEKL come from the germline V gene. CDR3 bases: TGCGCCAGCAGCCAATTAGCCGGGACTAGCGGGAAGGGGGAGATCTTC. It translates to CASSQLAGTSGKGEIF.

J is TRBJ1-5 and V is TRBV28; weak D call: TRBD1 (5 bases). Germline loops: CDR1 MDHEN, CDR2 SYDVKM. V was trimmed by 4 bases and J by 8 bases, leaving 9 bases between them. The length of the CDR3 is 12 residues. The CDR3 sequence is CASSWGGKPQHF. Here the CDR3 DNA reads TGTGCCAGCAGTTGGGGGGGAAAGCCCCAGCATTTT.

The chain employs TRBV11-3 and TRBJ2-1, with TRBD1 matching 7 bases. CDR3 size: 13 residues. Germline V gene sequence: CDR1 SGHNT, CDR2 YENEEA. Trimming took 0 bases from V and 10 from J; bases not matched to a gene: 3. Written as DNA, the CDR3 is TGTGCCAGCAGCTTAGATCAACAGGGGGAGCAGTTCTTC. Amino acid sequence: CASSLDQQGEQFF.